The sequence of this T cell receptor beta chain was determined in a study of T cell repertoires in cytomegalovirus infection. MiXCR, run by TCRdb on the reads, gives a single entry per CDR3 protein. Seen here are about 180,000 distinct CDR3 sequences, about an eighth observed once, and the top ten hold over 20%. J gave up 7 bases and V 8 bases, and 14 bases lay outside the gene matches. This CDR3 has 15 amino acids. The V gene's germline CDR1 is MNHEY and CDR2 SVGEGT. This clonotype was recorded many times. The receptor was isolated from a human donor in good health (CMV status not recorded). Some clones in this sample may be carry-over from other donors' samples. The gene calls are TRBV6-2 or TRBV6-3 and TRBJ1-3; TRBD1 aligns across 7 bases. The specimen sequenced was PBMCs. The CDR3 region is CASRTPGQSNNTIYF. The DNA of the CDR3 is TGTGCCAGCCGAACCCCGGGACAGTCAAATAACACCATATATTTT.